The rows below give T cell receptor beta chains drawn from one sample of a study of blood T cell repertoires in COVID-19. Sequenced by immunoSEQ multiplex PCR; TCRdb stores in-frame clones only, minus some. The data contain a few hundred thousand clones, 80% to 95% of them singletons. Sequenced input: PBMCs or T cells enriched from blood (not recorded which). The receptor source for this set is a woman aged 25 to 45 who had recovered from COVID-19. Both conserved end residues are part of each CDR3. The order of the fields is J gene, V gene, D gene, clone size, CDR3 protein, CDR3 DNA. A D gene is named only where the DNA matches it firmly. Clone size appears in some rows only: once, few, many, or a class for an expanded clone.

TRBJ2-5,TRBV7-3,TRBD1,.,CASSPLGTGTETQYF,TGTGCCAGCAGCCCCCTCGGGACAGGGACGGAGACCCAGTACTTC
TRBJ1-1,TRBV6-5,.,.,CASSLAGRWNTEAFF,TGTGCCAGCAGTTTAGCAGGGAGGTGGAACACTGAAGCTTTCTTT
TRBJ1-4,TRBV7-9,.,.,CASSLLANEKLFF,TGTGCCAGCAGCCTACTTGCTAATGAAAAACTGTTTTTT
TRBJ2-1,TRBV6-4,.,.,CASSYHRGNEQFF,TGTGCCAGCAGCTATCACCGCGGGAATGAGCAGTTCTTC
TRBJ2-3,TRBV5-1,TRBD2,once,CASSLELAGGSTDTQYF,TGCGCCAGCAGCTTGGAGCTAGCGGGAGGGAGCACAGATACGCAGTATTTT
TRBJ2-3,TRBV29-1,TRBD2,.,CSGEVAGEADTQYF,TGCAGCGGGGAGGTTGCGGGAGAGGCTGATACGCAGTATTTT
TRBJ2-7,TRBV18,TRBD1,.,CASSPGTGTYEQYF,TGTGCCAGCTCACCTGGGACAGGGACCTACGAGCAGTACTTC
TRBJ2-1,TRBV9,.,.,CASSVTGSLLRNEQFF,TGTGCCAGCAGCGTCACAGGGTCCCTTCTCCGCAATGAGCAGTTCTTC
TRBJ2-1,TRBV19,.,.,CASSIRGLINEQFF,TGTGCCAGTAGTATTCGAGGACTAATCAATGAGCAGTTCTTC
TRBJ1-4,TRBV28,TRBD1,.,CASSLTGFNEKLFF,TGTGCCAGCAGTTTGACAGGGTTTAATGAAAAACTGTTTTTT
TRBJ1-1,TRBV2,.,few,CASSSPPGEAFF,TGTGCCAGCAGTAGCCCCCCCGGTGAAGCTTTCTTT
TRBJ2-7,TRBV27,TRBD1,once,CASSRTGGTSGKYEQYF,TGTGCCAGCAGCCGGACAGGGGGCACTTCGGGGAAATACGAGCAGTACTTC
TRBJ1-6,TRBV3-1/TRBV3-2,.,.,CASRRENSPLHF,TGTGCCAGCAGGAGAGAAAATTCACCCCTCCACTTT
TRBJ1-1,TRBV28,TRBD1,.,CASRQQGALEAFF,TGTGCCAGCAGACAACAGGGGGCGCTTGAAGCTTTCTTT
TRBJ2-1,TRBV27,TRBD2,.,CASRGTSGSREQFF,TGTGCCAGCCGCGGGACTAGCGGGAGTAGGGAGCAGTTCTTC
TRBJ2-7,TRBV25-1,TRBD1,.,CASSGLGQGAYEQYF,TGTGCCAGCAGTGGTTTGGGACAGGGGGCTTACGAGCAGTACTTC
TRBJ2-3,TRBV28,.,.,CAHRGSTDTQYF,TGTGCCCACCGAGGAAGCACAGATACGCAGTATTTT
TRBJ2-1,TRBV5-1,TRBD2,.,CASSLGSGQGQFF,TGCGCCAGCAGCTTGGGTAGCGGGCAGGGGCAGTTCTTC
TRBJ2-5,TRBV10-3,TRBD1,.,CASRGTGVETQYF,TGTGCCTCAAGGGGGACAGGGGTGGAGACCCAGTACTTC
TRBJ2-5,TRBV27,.,.,CASSLVSGLETQYF,TGTGCCAGCAGTTTAGTTAGCGGCCTAGAGACCCAGTACTTC
TRBJ1-2,TRBV28,.,.,CASRRGVNYGYTF,TGTGCCAGCAGACGGGGGGTGAACTATGGCTACACCTTC
TRBJ1-5,TRBV20-1,.,.,CSASLGGNQPQHF,TGCAGTGCTAGTCTAGGTGGCAATCAGCCCCAGCATTTT
TRBJ1-1,TRBV5-1,TRBD1,.,CASSGTGMAEAFF,TGCGCCAGCAGCGGGACAGGGATGGCTGAAGCTTTCTTT
TRBJ2-1,TRBV2,TRBD2,.,CASSVGAGGYNEQFF,TGTGCCAGCAGTGTTGGAGCGGGAGGATACAATGAGCAGTTCTTC
TRBJ2-1,TRBV5-4,.,.,CASSLYNEQFF,TGTGCCAGCAGCTTGTATAATGAGCAGTTCTTC
TRBJ2-2,TRBV4-1,.,.,CASSQDNLLGELFF,TGCGCCAGCAGCCAAGATAACCTACTGGGGGAGCTGTTTTTT
TRBJ1-1,TRBV27,.,few,CASAGAEGDTEAFF,TGTGCCAGCGCAGGGGCAGAGGGGGACACTGAAGCTTTCTTT
TRBJ1-4,TRBV7-9,.,.,CASSAQRGVMKEKLFF,TGTGCCAGCAGCGCCCAGCGGGGGGTAATGAAGGAAAAACTGTTTTTT
TRBJ2-7,TRBV11-2,TRBD1,.,CASSPGQGMGSYEQYF,TGTGCCAGCAGCCCGGGACAGGGCATGGGCTCCTACGAGCAGTACTTC